What follows are 15 T cell receptor beta chains derived from one specimen sequenced in a study of shared clonotypes between healthy human individuals (dated by TCRdb to 2018 to 2021). To prepare the library, the immunoSEQ multiplex PCR assay was applied. TCRdb's version of the immuneACCESS table is confined to in-frame rearrangements and falls short of the full clone set. An unresolved V gene accounts for under half of the shortfall where checked; the remainder is of unknown origin. This sample comprises more than 550,000 clones, around 77% of them detected only once. Together, the top ten hold more than 1.5% of the sample. Specimen: memory CD4+ T cells sorted from blood. The cell subset or site tag for this specimen amounts to: CD45RA-negative fraction. The receptors were sampled from a woman in her twenties or thirties in good health.

The chain uses TRBV9 and TRBJ2-3; D perhaps matches TRBD1 (5 bases). The V and J ends lost 4 bases and 1 base respectively, with 10 bases between them. The CDR3 runs to 14 residues. CDR1 and CDR2 from the germline V gene are SGDLS and YYNGEE. The CDR3 sequence: CASSPRVGTDTQYF. Written as DNA, the CDR3 is TGTGCCAGCAGCCCCAGGGTTGGCACAGATACGCAGTATTTT.

The chain is built from TRBV28 and TRBJ2-2, with D possibly TRBD1 on 6 matching bases. This CDR3 comprises 16 residues. Trimming removed 6 bases from V and 2 bases from J, with 16 bases in between. The germline V gene encodes CDR1 MDHEN and CDR2 SYDVKM. The CDR3 bases are TGTGCCAGCAGGCCTACAGGGTTTTATAACACCGGGGAGCTGTTTTTT. Amino acid sequence: CASRPTGFYNTGELFF.

Comment on this clone: Just one base apart from a much larger clone, this may be a read error. The V and J genes are TRBV28 and TRBJ2-5; D not certain. The last part of the DNA fits TRBJ2-7 better; the J call may be wrong. The germline CDR1 and CDR2 sequences are MDHEN and SYDVKM. This CDR3 is built from 14 residues. CDR3 region: CASSLADLSYEQYF. CDR3 sequence (DNA): TGTGCCAGCAGTTTAGCGGACCTCTCCTACGAGCAGTACTTC.

For this clone: This could be a read error, since a much larger clone is one nucleotide away. The sample carries other DNA sequences with the same CDR3. The V and J genes are TRBV5-1 and TRBJ2-1, with TRBD2 matching over 10 bases. Germline V CDR1 and CDR2: SGHRS, YFSETQ. V gave up 4 bases and J gave up 3 bases; unmatched junction bases: 4. This CDR3 region has 15 residues. CDR3 in amino acids: CASSLSSGSYNEQFF. The CDR3 DNA reads as TGCGCCAGCAGCCTGTCTAGCGGGAGCTACAATGAGCAGTTCTTC.

The chain uses TRBV28 and TRBJ2-1; either TRBD1 or TRBD2 may fit D (6 bases each). The CDR3 extends over 16 amino acids. V lost 0 bases and J lost 0, with 9 bases in between. Germline V CDR1 and CDR2: MDHEN, SYDVKM. Here the CDR3 reads CASSLWGGSSYNEQFF. CDR3 sequence (DNA): TGTGCCAGCAGTTTATGGGGGGGCAGCTCCTACAATGAGCAGTTCTTC.

The CDR3 DNA follows: TGTGCCAGCAGCCACTCCGACAGGGCTGGGGCCAACGTCCTGACTTTC. This codes for CASSHSDRAGANVLTF. This sequence joins TRBV6-6 and TRBJ2-6; 7 nucleotides align to TRBD1. The CDR3 length is 16 residues. CDR1 MNHNY and CDR2 SVGAGI come from the germline V gene (reference sequence). V lost 6 bases, J lost 2 bases, and 7 bases stayed unmatched.

In this sample, this clone turned up many times. The chain couples TRBV4-2 to TRBJ2-7, with TRBD1 matching over 9 bases. Germline CDR1 and CDR2: LGHNA and YNFKEQ. This CDR3 is 14 amino acids long. Trimming cost V 2 bases and J 6 bases; bases outside gene matches: 5. This CDR3 reads CASSQPGQGPEQYF. CDR3 nucleotide sequence: TGTGCCAGCAGCCAACCGGGACAGGGACCCGAGCAGTACTTC.

The rearrangement joins TRBV7-3 to TRBJ2-3; possibly TRBD2 for D (5 bases). The length of the CDR3 is 16 residues. Germline V gene data show CDR1 as SGHTA and CDR2 as FQGTGA. Trimming took off 3 bases at V and 5 bases at J, with 18 bases between the two ends. The CDR3 nucleotides are TGTGCCAGCAGCTTCTCCCCCACCACGAGCGGAGATACGCAGTATTTT. This translates into CASSFSPTTSGDTQYF.

This clone has a handful of counts. The J gene is TRBJ2-1, the V gene TRBV6-6, with 8 bases identical to TRBD2. Germline CDR1 is MNHNY and CDR2 is SVGAGI (reference sequence). The V segment lost 2 bases and the J segment 2 bases; nucleotides outside the gene matches: 5. The CDR3 has 16 amino acids. The CDR3 nucleotides are TGTGCCAGCAGTTACAGGCGGGAGGTAGCCTACAATGAGCAGTTCTTC. Its protein product is CASSYRREVAYNEQFF.

The rearrangement links TRBV15 to TRBJ1-4; 8 nucleotides line up with TRBD1. This CDR3 region has 16 residues. The V segment lost 4 bases and the J segment 8 bases; nucleotides outside the gene matches: 12. Germline V gives CDR1 LNHNV, CDR2 YYDKDF (reference sequence). DNA for the CDR3: TGTGCCACCAGCACTGCGCAAGGACAGGGAGGCGAAAAACTGTTTTTT. Translated: CATSTAQGQGGEKLFF.

The gene calls are TRBV7-3 and TRBJ1-2; a possible D gene is TRBD1 (5 bases). Per germline, CDR1 SGHTA and CDR2 FQGTGA. There are 15 residues in the CDR3. Trimming took 2 bases from V and 2 from J, leaving 12 bases between them. The DNA of the CDR3 is TGTGCCAGCAGCTTAGCGGGGGATGGGAACTATGGCTACACCTTC. Its protein is CASSLAGDGNYGYTF.

The CDR3: CASSLSGGYGYTF. The CDR3 region has the DNA TGTGCCAGCAGCCTATCAGGGGGCTATGGCTACACCTTC. The chain joins TRBV11-2 to TRBJ1-2; TRBD1 agrees at 7 bases. The CDR3 covers 13 residues. Germline lookup yields CDR1 SGHAT and CDR2 FQNNGV. J gave up 4 bases and V 5 bases, and 4 bases lay outside the gene matches.

The chain employs TRBV28 and TRBJ1-4, with 7 bases fitting TRBD1. Germline values: CDR1 MDHEN, CDR2 SYDVKM. This CDR3 spans 13 amino acids. J was trimmed by 7 bases and V by 7 bases; bases with no gene match: 6. The CDR3 sequence is CASTSGGGEKLFF. The CDR3 DNA is TGTGCCAGCACCTCAGGGGGGGGTGAAAAACTGTTTTTT.

The CDR3 region is CASSLLAGAGEQFF. The CDR3 nucleotides read TGTGCCAGCAGCTTACTAGCGGGAGCGGGTGAGCAGTTCTTC. This chain joins TRBV7-9 and TRBJ2-1, with TRBD2 matching 10 bases. CDR3 length: 14 residues. Germline CDR1 SEHNR, CDR2 FQNEAQ (reference sequence). J gave up 9 bases and V 2 bases, and 4 bases lay outside the gene matches. Using reference TRBV7-9 and TRBJ2-1 for the parts outside the CDR3, the full variable domain is DTGVSQNPRHKITKRGQNVTFRCDPISEHNRLYWYRQTLGQGPEFLTYFQNEAQLEKSRLLSDRFSAERPKGSFSTLEIQRTEQGDSAMYLCASSLLAGAGEQFFGPGTRLTVL.

This chain joins TRBV19 and TRBJ2-5; no definite D call. The CDR3 is 17 residues long. The germline V gene has CDR1 LNHDA and CDR2 SQIVND (reference sequence). Trimming removed 5 bases at V and 5 bases at J, with 24 bases between. CDR3 sequence: CASSSSRVAPRRETQYF. The CDR3 DNA sequence: TGTGCCAGTAGTTCCAGCCGGGTCGCCCCGCGCCGGGAGACCCAGTACTTC.